The 20 T cell receptor beta chains below come from one sample, sequenced in a study of shared clonotypes between healthy human individuals. Profiling relied on immunoSEQ multiplex PCR, and the TCRdb table lists in-frame clones only, not all of them. The table includes over 2 million clones, under 95% detected once. Sequencing was done on a sample of naive CD4+ T cells from PBMCs. Noted subset: CD45RA+ positively selected. These receptors all stem from a man between 18 and 29 years old in good health. Some clones in this sample may be carry-over from other donors' samples.

The chain has TRBV27 and TRBJ2-5; the D gene could be TRBD1 or TRBD2 (5 bases each). Trimming pared 1 base from V and 3 bases from J, leaving 9 bases between. Germline-derived CDR1 and CDR2 are MNHEY and SMNVEV (reference sequence). The CDR3 totals 14 residues. CDR3 protein: CASSLYGTKETQYF. CDR3 sequence (DNA): TGTGCCAGCAGTTTATATGGGACGAAAGAGACCCAGTACTTC.

The chain has TRBV14 and TRBJ1-2, with TRBD1 identical over 7 bases. The CDR3 runs 16 residues. Germline V lookup: CDR1 SGHDN, CDR2 FVKESK. The ends lost 5 bases at V and 4 bases at J; junction bases unmatched: 13. DNA for the CDR3: TGTGCCAGCAGCTTCACCCGGACAGGTCTGGGCTATGGCTACACCTTC. Protein: CASSFTRTGLGYGYTF. Full variable domain (remainder filled in from reference TRBV14 and TRBJ1-2): EAGVTQFPSHSVIEKGQTVTLRCDPISGHDNLYWYRRVMGKEIKFLLHFVKESKQDESGMPNNRFLAERTGGTYSTLKVQPAELEDSGVYFCASSFTRTGLGYGYTFGSGTRLTVV.

V usage is TRBV6-6 and J usage is TRBJ2-6; TRBD2 might be the D (6 bases). This CDR3 contains 14 residues. Per germline, CDR1 MNHNY and CDR2 SVGAGI (reference sequence). V was trimmed by 8 bases and J by 1 base, leaving 9 bases between them. The CDR3 is CASGGVSGANVLTF. The CDR3 DNA reads TGTGCCAGCGGCGGGGTATCTGGGGCCAACGTCCTGACTTTC.

The V gene is TRBV7-2, the J gene TRBJ2-1; TRBD2 matches 12 bases. The germline V gene has CDR1 SGHTA and CDR2 FQGNSA. J lost 2 bases, V lost 5 bases, and 13 bases had no gene match. This CDR3 is 19 amino acids long. Here the CDR3 DNA reads TGTGCCAGCAGCACCCTCGGGGCTAGCGGGAGGGCCGCCTACAATGAGCAGTTCTTC. Encoded protein: CASSTLGASGRAAYNEQFF.

The chain combines TRBV25-1 with TRBJ2-3; D ambiguous. Trimming took 2 bases from V and 0 from J, leaving 6 bases between them. This CDR3 has 14 residues. CDR1 is MGHDK and CDR2 is SYGVNS in the germline V gene. The CDR3 spells CASSEQESTDTQYF. CDR3 coding DNA: TGTGCCAGCAGTGAACAGGAGAGCACAGATACGCAGTATTTT.

This clone was picked up a small number of times. This sequence joins TRBV29-1 and TRBJ1-1; unclear D gene. The CDR3 runs to 13 residues. Trimming pared 0 bases from V and 3 bases from J, leaving 8 bases between. Germline CDR1 and CDR2: SQVTM and ANQGSEA. The CDR3 DNA is TGCAGCGTTGAAGATTGGCGTGACACTGAAGCTTTCTTT. Residues: CSVEDWRDTEAFF.

The V gene is TRBV4-2, the J gene TRBJ2-7; tentative D call: TRBD2 (5 bases). Trimming stripped 4 bases from V and 0 bases from J, with 13 bases between. Germline V gives CDR1 LGHNA, CDR2 YNFKEQ. There are 15 residues in the CDR3. For the CDR3, the DNA is TGTGCCAGCAGCCCCCGGGGAAGGGCCTCCTACGAGCAGTACTTC. Translation: CASSPRGRASYEQYF.

The V call is TRBV5-6, the J call TRBJ1-1; unclear D gene. Looked up from germline, CDR1 is SGHDT and CDR2 is YYEEEE. The CDR3 consists of 11 residues. V lost 0 bases, J lost 7 bases, and 4 bases lay in between. CDR3 sequence: CASSLVDEAFF. DNA of the CDR3: TGTGCCAGCAGCTTGGTGGATGAAGCTTTCTTT.

The J gene is TRBJ2-7, the V gene TRBV18; perhaps TRBD2 as D (5 bases). This CDR3 contains 14 residues. V was trimmed by 4 bases and J by 3 bases, leaving 13 bases between them. Germline V lookup: CDR1 KGHSH, CDR2 LQKENI. This CDR3 is CASSLGRRNYEQYF. CDR3 nucleotides: TGTGCCAGCTCACTGGGCCGGAGGAACTACGAGCAGTACTTC.

The chain is built from TRBV6-6 and TRBJ2-7, with no clear D. The V end lost 2 bases, the J end lost 6 bases, and 5 bases lay between the germline ends. The CDR3 has 11 amino acids. CDR1 is MNHNY, CDR2 SVGAGI, per germline (reference sequence). The CDR3 DNA sequence: TGTGCCAGCAGTTACCGATCCGAGCAGTACTTC. Its protein is CASSYRSEQYF.

About this clone: Other nucleotide sequences in the sample specify the same CDR3. The chain is built from TRBV5-1 and TRBJ1-4, with a tentative D call TRBD1 (6 bases). V lost 0 bases and J lost 0, with 9 bases in between. The V gene's germline CDR1 is SGHRS and CDR2 YFSETQ. This CDR3 is 16 amino acids long. The CDR3, as DNA: TGCGCCAGCAGCTTGGTGTCAGGGGCAACTAATGAAAAACTGTTTTTT. It codes for CASSLVSGATNEKLFF.

The rearrangement joins TRBV28 to TRBJ2-2; D perhaps matches TRBD2 (5 bases). Germline V gene lookup returns CDR1 MDHEN and CDR2 SYDVKM. V dropped 6 bases and J dropped 1 base, with 15 bases sitting between them. The CDR3 consists of 16 residues. CDR3 in amino acids: CASSQEVKRNTGELFF. In nucleotides, the CDR3 is TGTGCCAGCAGCCAGGAGGTTAAAAGGAACACCGGGGAGCTGTTTTTT.

The J gene is TRBJ2-3, the V gene TRBV7-9; D may correspond to TRBD1 or TRBD2 (5 bases each). The V gene's germline CDR1 is SEHNR and CDR2 FQNEAQ (reference sequence). The CDR3 is 15 residues long. V was trimmed by 7 bases and J by 1 base, leaving 15 bases between them. As DNA, the CDR3 is TGTGCCAGCACCCTAAGAGGGGCGGGCACAGATACGCAGTATTTT. It codes for CASTLRGAGTDTQYF.

The J gene is TRBJ2-7, the V gene TRBV23-1; TRBD2 might be the D (6 bases). TRBV23-1 falls under the ORF class, with uncertain function. V was shortened by 0 bases and J by 2 bases, with 23 bases between the two germline ends. The CDR3 is made up of 19 amino acids. CDR3 bases: TGCGCCAGCAGTCAATCTGGACGTCTAGCGTTGAATCACCCCTACGAGCAGTACTTC. Translation: CASSQSGRLALNHPYEQYF.

The chain recombines TRBV5-1 with TRBJ2-1; D remains ambiguous. Germline V gives CDR1 SGHRS, CDR2 YFSETQ. CDR3 length equals 14 residues. V was pared by 1 base and J by 9 bases, with 14 bases between. CDR3 region: CASSLNPGTGEQFF. In DNA, the CDR3 is TGCGCCAGCAGCTTGAACCCGGGTACGGGTGAGCAGTTCTTC.

The gene calls are TRBV28 and TRBJ2-1, with D perhaps matching TRBD2 (6 bases). Germline assignment: CDR1 MDHEN and CDR2 SYDVKM. V lost 7 bases to trimming and J lost 7 bases, with 11 bases between them. The CDR3 spans 12 residues. Here the CDR3 DNA reads TGTGCCAGCAAGGAGGGTCGGAATGAGCAGTTCTTC. Its translation: CASKEGRNEQFF. Based on the CDR3 plus reference TRBV28 and TRBJ2-1, the full variable domain is DVKVTQSSRYLVKRTGEKVFLECVQDMDHENMFWYRQDPGLGLRLIYFSYDVKMKEKGDIPEGYSVSREKKERFSLILESASTNQTSMYLCASKEGRNEQFFGPGTRLTVL.

V is TRBV5-5 and J is TRBJ1-2; D call uncertain. Deletions cut 0 bases from V and 8 bases from J, with 11 bases between. The CDR3 totals 13 residues. CDR1 and CDR2 (germline): SGHKS, YYEKEE (reference sequence). The chain's CDR3 is CASSLETGPGYTF. CDR3 sequence (DNA): TGTGCCAGCAGCTTGGAGACTGGGCCCGGCTACACCTTC. Drawing the rest from reference TRBV5-5 and TRBJ1-2, the complete variable domain is DAGVTQSPTHLIKTRGQQVTLRCSPISGHKSVSWYQQVLGQGPQFIFQYYEKEERGRGNFPDRFSARQFPNYSSELNVNALLLGDSALYLCASSLETGPGYTFGSGTRLTVV.

A single count supports this clone. The chain uses TRBV7-9 and TRBJ1-1; the match to TRBD1 covers 10 bases. V was pared by 10 bases and J by 4 bases, with 18 bases of the junction left unmatched. This CDR3 comprises 17 residues. Germline loops: CDR1 SEHNR, CDR2 FQNEAQ (reference sequence). The CDR3 here is CANSPLLGQGIFTEAFF. The DNA of the CDR3 is TGTGCCAACTCTCCCTTGTTGGGACAGGGGATCTTCACTGAAGCTTTCTTT.

CDR3: CASSLDGTFSYEQYF. The CDR3 DNA is TGCGCCAGCAGCTTAGATGGGACGTTCTCCTACGAGCAGTACTTC. The chain recombines TRBV5-1 with TRBJ2-7, with D tentatively TRBD1 or TRBD2 (5 bases each). Trimming cost V 2 bases and J 0 bases, with 12 bases left between them. The CDR3 contains 15 residues. Germline V gene lookup returns CDR1 SGHRS and CDR2 YFSETQ.

The chain is built from TRBV28 and TRBJ2-7; 10 nucleotides match TRBD2. Germline loops: CDR1 MDHEN, CDR2 SYDVKM. V trimming: 3 bases; J trimming: 4 bases; junction bases outside the gene matches: 3. The CDR3 is 14 amino acids. The CDR3 loop reads CASSFTSGIYEQYF. The CDR3 nucleotides are TGTGCCAGCAGTTTCACTAGCGGGATATACGAGCAGTACTTC.